The clone carrying this TCR beta chain appeared a few times. Its specificity is not known. CDR3 size: 14 residues. Trimming left V 5 bases short and J 4 bases short, with 11 bases between. Looked up from germline, CDR1 is MRHNA and CDR2 is SNTAGT. A multiplex PCR was run with 60 Vbeta primers and 13 Jbeta primers. Assay: immunoSEQ multiplex PCR; the TCRdb copy retains only in-frame clones and omits some. The sample yields some 110,000 clones, 77% seen once. This sample was included in a study of cytomegalovirus exposure and HLA in healthy donors. Each of the donors was a healthy bone marrow donor. Whole-study results and caveats: Cytomegalovirus association was assigned to approximately 160 TCR beta chains.

This TCR derives from a woman aged 40 to 50 in good health and CMV-seropositive. Sequences were obtained from PBMCs. The J gene is TRBJ2-2, the V gene TRBV6-4; D gene ambiguous. The DNA of the CDR3 is TGTGCCAGCAGTCGCACGATCGGCACCGGGGAGCTGTTTTTT. Translating gives CASSRTIGTGELFF.